This T cell receptor (beta chain) was recorded in a study of control samples from healthy donors and cancer patients. The CDR3 contains 13 residues. The J segment lost 6 bases and the V segment lost 8 bases, leaving 6 bases of the junction unmatched. Assay used: immunoSEQ multiplex PCR; TCRdb lists only in-frame clones, some missing. The sample has about 130,000 clones, about 90% seen once; the top ten hold 2% to 2.5%. The sequence was collected from a woman aged 45-65 years in good health. The V call is TRBV12-3 or TRBV12-4, the J call TRBJ1-1; 10 bases align to TRBD1. Material for sequencing was blood. The CDR3 sequence: CASGGQGFPEAFF. The CDR3 coding sequence is TGTGCCAGCGGGGGACAGGGGTTCCCTGAAGCTTTCTTT.